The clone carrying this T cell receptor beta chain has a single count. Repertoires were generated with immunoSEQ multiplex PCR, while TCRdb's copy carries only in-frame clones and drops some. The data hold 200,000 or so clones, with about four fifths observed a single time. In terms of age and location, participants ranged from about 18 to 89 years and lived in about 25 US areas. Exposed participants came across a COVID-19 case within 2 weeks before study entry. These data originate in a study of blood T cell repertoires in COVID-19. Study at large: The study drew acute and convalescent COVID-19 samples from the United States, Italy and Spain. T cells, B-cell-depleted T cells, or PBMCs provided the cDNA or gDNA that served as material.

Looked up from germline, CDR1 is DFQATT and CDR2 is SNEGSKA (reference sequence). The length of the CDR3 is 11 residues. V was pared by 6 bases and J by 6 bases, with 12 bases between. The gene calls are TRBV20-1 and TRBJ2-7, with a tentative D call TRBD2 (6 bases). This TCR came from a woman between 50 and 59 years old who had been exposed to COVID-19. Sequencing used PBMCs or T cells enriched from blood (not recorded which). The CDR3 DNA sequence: TGCAGTGCCATGACTAGTTCCGAGCAGTACTTC. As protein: CSAMTSSEQYF.